This TCR beta chain was observed in a study of CD8 T cells in ankylosing spondylitis. Study-level results: Made up of about eight highly homologous variants, a TCR beta motif appeared characteristic of ankylosing spondylitis blood.

Per germline, CDR1 MNHEY and CDR2 SVGAGI. Between the trimmed V and J ends, which lost 2 bases and 5 bases, there was a span of 13 bases. This CDR3 has 14 residues. The table lists this clonotype with a few counts. Its antigen is unknown. With molecular barcodes, quantitative 5'-RACE was used to make the TCR beta libraries. TCRdb redid the calling of the 5' RACE reads with MiXCR, one entry per CDR3 protein. The sample lists 110,000 to 150,000 distinct CDR3 sequences, approximately 9.2% occurring once. The V gene is TRBV6-5, the J gene TRBJ2-7, with a possible D match to TRBD2 (6 bases). This clonotype originated in a male donor with ankylosing spondylitis. Sequencing used synovial fluid, either unsorted or a sorted T cell fraction (not recorded which). CDR3 in amino acids: CASSYRATSNEQYF. CDR3 sequence (DNA): TGTGCCAGCAGTTACAGGGCGACTAGTAACGAGCAGTACTTC.